The 13 T cell receptor beta chains listed next were all sequenced from one sample in a study of OX40 agonist ivuxolimab in advanced cancers. To prepare the library, the immunoSEQ multiplex PCR assay was applied. The table comes from immuneACCESS by way of TCRdb, which keeps in-frame sequences with V and J called. Part of the clones is missing from these tables; in studies checked, under half for an unresolved V gene and the rest for unknown reasons. The sample records tens of thousands of clones, approximately 86% of which are singletons. In total, the top ten clones hold approximately 15% of the sample. The source was CD4+ or CD8+ T cells sorted from blood, collected in a trial of the OX40 agonist ivuxolimab. Receptor source: an adult with an advanced solid tumor such as melanoma, head and neck, liver or kidney cancer.

DNA for the CDR3: TGTGCCAGCAAAACTAGCGGCCCAGGGTGGTTCTTC. This sequence encodes CASKTSGPGWFF. The genes are TRBV27 and TRBJ2-1, with 8 bases lining up with TRBD2. The V and J ends lost 7 bases and 15 bases, in that order; junction bases with no gene match: 11. The CDR3 covers 12 residues. CDR1 MNHEY and CDR2 SMNVEV come from the germline V gene (reference sequence).

J is TRBJ2-7 and V is TRBV4-1; D might be TRBD1 (6 bases). Trimming stripped 4 bases from V and 0 bases from J, with 10 bases between. The CDR3 runs to 14 residues. Germline loops: CDR1 MGHRA, CDR2 YSYEKL. CDR3 region: CASSLRDTSYEQYF. Written as DNA, the CDR3 is TGCGCCAGCAGCCTCCGGGACACCTCCTACGAGCAGTACTTC.

This clone was observed once. This chain joins TRBV5-1 and TRBJ1-4; 7 bases line up with TRBD1. CDR3 size: 14 residues. Germline V gene data show CDR1 as SGHRS and CDR2 as YFSETQ. V lost 0 bases and J lost 7; bases outside the gene matches: 3. The CDR3 reads CASSLGQGGEKLFF. The CDR3 DNA reads as TGCGCCAGCAGCTTGGGACAGGGCGGTGAAAAACTGTTTTTT.

Of note for this clone: Sequence at one end of the junction differs from germline and may be a read error. The V gene is TRBV7-7, the J gene TRBJ1-1; D gene unclear. The CDR3 length is 13 residues. CDR1 SSHAT and CDR2 FNYEAQ come from the germline V gene (reference sequence). CDR3 DNA: TGTGCTAGCAGCTTAGCGTTGAACACTGAAGCTTTCTTT. Translating gives CASSLALNTEAFF. The entire variable domain, with the rest obtained from reference TRBV7-7 and TRBJ1-1, is as follows: GAGVSQSPRYKVTKRGQDVTLRCDPISSHATLYWYQQALGQGPEFLTYFNYEAQPDKSGLPSDRFSAERPEGSISTLTIQRTEQRDSAMYRCASSLALNTEAFFGQGTRLTVV.

This chain connects TRBV4-1 to TRBJ2-7; TRBD2 aligns across 9 bases. The CDR3 spans 16 residues. V was clipped by 0 bases and J by 3 bases; unmatched bases: 6. CDR1 is MGHRA, CDR2 YSYEKL, per germline. CDR3 loop: CASSQDMRGGYYEQYF. CDR3 sequence (DNA): TGCGCCAGCAGCCAAGATATGCGGGGGGGCTACTACGAGCAGTACTTC.

This chain uses TRBV9 with TRBJ1-1; D uncertain. V shed 0 bases and J shed 1 base, with 4 bases lying between them. Germline V lookup: CDR1 SGDLS, CDR2 YYNGEE. The CDR3 loop spans 13 amino acids. CDR3 in amino acids: CASSVAENTEAFF. The DNA of the CDR3 is TGTGCCAGCAGCGTAGCAGAGAACACTGAAGCTTTCTTT.

The V call is TRBV4-1, the J call TRBJ2-2; D ambiguous. The CDR3 has 14 residues. Trimming took 2 bases from V and 7 from J, leaving 11 bases between them. Germline CDR1 reads MGHRA; CDR2 reads YSYEKL. In DNA, the CDR3 is TGCGCCAGCAGCCAACGGATTGAGAGCGGGGAGCTGTTTTTT. Translated, it gives CASSQRIESGELFF.

CDR3 region: CASSPDPGTGMREQYF. In DNA, the CDR3 is TGCGCCAGCAGCCCAGACCCCGGGACAGGGATGAGGGAGCAGTACTTC. The V gene is TRBV4-3, the J gene TRBJ2-7; TRBD1 matches 9 bases. The germline CDR1 and CDR2 sequences are LGHNA and YSLEER. Unmatched junction bases numbered 14, after V lost 4 bases and J lost 7 bases. The CDR3 has 16 residues.

This clone was seen a handful of times. The V gene is TRBV27, the J gene TRBJ2-7; 9 bases match TRBD2. The germline CDR1 and CDR2 sequences are MNHEY and SMNVEV (reference sequence). The V and J ends lost 1 base and 7 bases, in that order; junction bases with no gene match: 17. This CDR3 has 18 amino acids. The CDR3 is CASSLYGPRLAGEREQYF. CDR3 bases: TGTGCCAGCAGTTTATATGGCCCTAGGTTAGCGGGAGAACGGGAGCAGTACTTC.

The V and J genes are TRBV15 and TRBJ2-7; no clear D gene. The CDR3 spans 14 residues. Germline V gene lookup returns CDR1 LNHNV and CDR2 YYDKDF (reference sequence). V lost 0 bases to trimming and J lost 3 bases, with 9 bases between them. In DNA, the CDR3 is TGTGCCACCAGCAGAGATTCGGTCGACTACGAGCAGTACTTC. Translated, it gives CATSRDSVDYEQYF.

The rearrangement links TRBV28 to TRBJ2-1, with D uncertain. CDR1 and CDR2 from the germline V gene are MDHEN and SYDVKM. The CDR3 runs to 14 residues. The V end was cut by 5 bases, the J end by 0 bases, with 8 bases between. The CDR3 nucleotides read TGTGCCAGCAGTGGGTTCCGCTCCTACAATGAGCAGTTCTTC. It is translated as CASSGFRSYNEQFF.

The rearrangement joins TRBV2 to TRBJ1-2, with 7 bases fitting TRBD1. V trimming: 8 bases; J trimming: 4 bases; junction bases outside the gene matches: 10. The CDR3 consists of 14 residues. Germline-derived CDR1 and CDR2 are SNHLY and FYNNEI. The CDR3 region is CASQNRGGSYGYTF. The CDR3 region has the DNA TGTGCCAGCCAGAACAGGGGAGGTAGCTATGGCTACACCTTC.

The chain is built from TRBV27 and TRBJ1-6; D is ambiguous. The ends were cut back, 1 base at V and 8 bases at J, with 12 bases in the middle. The CDR3 sequence is 15 residues long. CDR1 MNHEY and CDR2 SMNVEV come from the germline V gene (reference sequence). The CDR3 loop reads CASSLLPNFYSPLHF. CDR3 in DNA: TGTGCCAGCAGTTTATTGCCAAATTTTTATTCACCCCTCCACTTT.